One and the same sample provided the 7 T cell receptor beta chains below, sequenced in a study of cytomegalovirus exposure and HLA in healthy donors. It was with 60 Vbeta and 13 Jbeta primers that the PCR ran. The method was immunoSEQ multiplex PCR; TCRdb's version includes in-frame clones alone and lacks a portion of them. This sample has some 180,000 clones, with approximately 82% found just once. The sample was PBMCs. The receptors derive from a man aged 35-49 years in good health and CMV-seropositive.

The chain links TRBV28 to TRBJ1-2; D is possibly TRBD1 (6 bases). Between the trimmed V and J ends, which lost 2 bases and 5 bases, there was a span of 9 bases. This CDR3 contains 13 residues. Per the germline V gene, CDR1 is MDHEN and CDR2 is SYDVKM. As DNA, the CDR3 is TGTGCCAGCAGTTTAGGACAGATTTATGGCTACACCTTC. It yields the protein CASSLGQIYGYTF.

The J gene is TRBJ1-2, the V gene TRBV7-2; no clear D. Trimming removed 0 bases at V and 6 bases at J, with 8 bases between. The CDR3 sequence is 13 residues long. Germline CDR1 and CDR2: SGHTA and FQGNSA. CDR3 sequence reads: CASSLAAGNGYTF. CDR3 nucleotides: TGTGCCAGCAGCTTAGCGGCGGGTAATGGCTACACCTTC.

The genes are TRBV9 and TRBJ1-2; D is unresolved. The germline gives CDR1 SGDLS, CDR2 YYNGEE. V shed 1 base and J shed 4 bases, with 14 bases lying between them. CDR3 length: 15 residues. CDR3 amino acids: CASSVRALGSYGYTF. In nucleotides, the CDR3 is TGTGCCAGCAGCGTACGGGCCCTGGGGAGCTATGGCTACACCTTC. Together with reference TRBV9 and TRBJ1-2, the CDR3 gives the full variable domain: DSGVTQTPKHLITATGQRVTLRCSPRSGDLSVYWYQQSLDQGLQFLIQYYNGEERAKGNILERFSAQQFPDLHSELNLSSLELGDSALYFCASSVRALGSYGYTFGSGTRLTVV.

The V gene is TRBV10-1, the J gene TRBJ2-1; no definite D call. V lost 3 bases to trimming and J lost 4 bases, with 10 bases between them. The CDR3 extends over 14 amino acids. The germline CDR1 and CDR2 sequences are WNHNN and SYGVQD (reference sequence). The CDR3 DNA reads TGCGCCAGCAGTGACGCCACTATATACAATGAGCAGTTCTTC. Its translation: CASSDATIYNEQFF.

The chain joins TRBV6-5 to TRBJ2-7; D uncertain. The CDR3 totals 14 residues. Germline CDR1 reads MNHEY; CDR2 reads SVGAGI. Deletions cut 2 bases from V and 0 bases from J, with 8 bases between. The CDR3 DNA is TGTGCCAGCAGTTACAGCCGTTTCTCCTACGAGCAGTACTTC. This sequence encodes CASSYSRFSYEQYF.

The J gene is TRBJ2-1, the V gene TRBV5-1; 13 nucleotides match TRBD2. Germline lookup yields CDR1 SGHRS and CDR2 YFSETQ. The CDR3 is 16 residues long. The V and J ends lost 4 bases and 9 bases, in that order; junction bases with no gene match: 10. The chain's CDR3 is CASSVETSGRSGEQFF. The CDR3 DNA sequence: TGCGCCAGCAGCGTAGAGACTAGCGGGAGGTCGGGTGAGCAGTTCTTC.

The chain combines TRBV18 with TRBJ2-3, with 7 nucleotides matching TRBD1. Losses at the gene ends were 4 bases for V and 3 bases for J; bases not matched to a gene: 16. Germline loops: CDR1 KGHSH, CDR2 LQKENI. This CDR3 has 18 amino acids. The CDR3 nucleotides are TGTGCCAGCTCACACCCGGTAATGGGACAGATCGTAACAGATACGCAGTATTTT. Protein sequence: CASSHPVMGQIVTDTQYF.